This T cell receptor beta chain derives from a study of T cell repertoires in cytomegalovirus infection. This clonotype showed up just once. Its cognate antigen is unknown. Deletions cut 8 bases from V and 7 bases from J, with 8 bases between. In germline, CDR1 is MNHNY, CDR2 SVGAGI (reference sequence). The CDR3 has 10 amino acids. Via MiXCR, TCRdb re-called the reads, giving one row per CDR3 protein. The sample shows around 900,000 distinct CDR3 sequences, around 29% of them seen only once. The receptor was derived from a human donor in good health (CMV status not recorded). Some clones in this sample may be carry-over from other donors' samples. This chain joins TRBV6-6 and TRBJ1-1; D not certain. Sequences were derived from cultured CD8+ T cells from PBMCs, sampled from culture after CMV antigen stimulation. CDR3 nucleotide sequence: TGTGCCAGCGGCCTCCATGAAGCTTTCTTT. It encodes CASGLHEAFF.